Below are 29 T cell receptor beta chains sequenced from a single sample in a study of cytomegalovirus exposure and HLA in healthy donors. Both 60 Vbeta primers and 13 Jbeta primers went into the PCR. Clones were read by immunoSEQ multiplex PCR, and TCRdb kept only the in-frame ones, dropping some. This repertoire shows 210,000 or so clones, about four fifths found once; its top ten account for about 9.4%. Sequences were obtained from PBMCs. Receptor source: a woman between 45 and 65 years old in good health and CMV-seropositive.

V gene TRBV28 combines with J gene TRBJ2-1, with D perhaps TRBD1 (6 bases). The CDR3 is made up of 17 amino acids. V dropped 2 bases and J dropped 9 bases, with 23 bases sitting between them. Germline CDR1 reads MDHEN; CDR2 reads SYDVKM. CDR3 DNA: TGTGCCAGCAGTTTAGTACTCGGATCAGCAGGGGCCGGTGAGCAGTTCTTC. Translation: CASSLVLGSAGAGEQFF.

The chain employs TRBV19 and TRBJ1-6, with D possibly being TRBD1 (5 bases). Trimming cost V 6 bases and J 6 bases, with 12 bases left between them. Germline V gene lookup returns CDR1 LNHDA and CDR2 SQIVND (reference sequence). The CDR3 consists of 14 residues. CDR3 nucleotides: TGTGCCAGTAGGACGACAGCTTCTAATTCACCCCTCCACTTT. Translating gives CASRTTASNSPLHF.

The chain links TRBV27 to TRBJ2-7; D possibly corresponds to TRBD1 (5 bases). Germline V gene lookup returns CDR1 MNHEY and CDR2 SMNVEV (reference sequence). The CDR3 is 13 residues long. Trimming took 5 bases from V and 5 from J, leaving 13 bases between them. CDR3: CASSPPQGNEQYF. The CDR3 DNA follows: TGTGCCAGCAGTCCCCCGCAGGGCAACGAGCAGTACTTC.

J is TRBJ2-1 and V is TRBV5-1; a weak D match, TRBD2 (5 bases). Germline V CDR1 and CDR2: SGHRS, YFSETQ. Trimming cost V 4 bases and J 5 bases, with 10 bases left between them. CDR3 length equals 13 residues. The CDR3: CASSKGADNEQFF. The CDR3 DNA reads TGCGCCAGCAGCAAGGGAGCTGACAATGAGCAGTTCTTC.

The rearrangement joins TRBV9 to TRBJ2-3, with 7 bases matching TRBD1. The CDR3 sequence is 17 residues long. V lost 3 bases to trimming and J lost 2 bases; unmatched junction nucleotides: 12. Germline CDR1 reads SGDLS; CDR2 reads YYNGEE. The CDR3 DNA follows: TGTGCCAGCAGCGCGACCACAGGGGCTTTTATCACAGATACGCAGTATTTT. Amino acid sequence: CASSATTGAFITDTQYF.

This chain uses TRBV11-2 with TRBJ1-2, with 8 positions matching TRBD1. V gave up 3 bases and J gave up 7 bases; unmatched junction bases: 4. This CDR3 comprises 13 residues. Germline CDR1 SGHAT, CDR2 FQNNGV. The CDR3 sequence is CASSLDRDAGYTF. CDR3 DNA: TGTGCCAGCAGCTTGGACAGGGACGCTGGCTACACCTTC.

This clone was recorded once. CDR3 loop: CAISESGQGYRELFF. The CDR3 DNA reads as TGTGCCATCAGTGAGTCCGGACAGGGGTACCGGGAGCTGTTTTTT. The chain employs TRBV10-3 and TRBJ2-2; TRBD1 matches 9 bases. The CDR3 is 15 residues long. After removal of 0 bases from V and 9 bases from J, the junction contained 5 bases not matched to a gene. Germline values: CDR1 ENHRY, CDR2 SYGVKD.

The chain joins TRBV7-2 to TRBJ2-1; no clear D gene. The CDR3 is 11 amino acids. Germline V gives CDR1 SGHTA, CDR2 FQGNSA. V was shortened by 2 bases and J by 10 bases, with 6 bases between the two germline ends. In nucleotides, the CDR3 is TGTGCCAGCAGCTTATCTCTAGAGCAGTTCTTC. Translation gives CASSLSLEQFF.

The CDR3 protein is CASSQEWSSLSYEQYF. The CDR3, as DNA: TGCGCCAGCAGCCAAGAGTGGAGCTCCCTATCCTACGAGCAGTACTTC. The chain employs TRBV4-3 and TRBJ2-7; D is uncertain. Looked up from germline, CDR1 is LGHNA and CDR2 is YSLEER. The V gene lost 0 bases and the J gene lost 1 base, with 13 bases spanning the gap. CDR3 size: 16 residues.

This chain uses TRBV29-1 with TRBJ2-7, with 8 nucleotides matching TRBD1. Germline lookup yields CDR1 SQVTM and CDR2 ANQGSEA. The CDR3 totals 11 residues. With V trimmed by 8 bases and J by 3 bases, 3 bases remained unmatched. As DNA, the CDR3 is TGCAGCATCGACAGGGGCTACGAGCAGTACTTC. The encoded protein is CSIDRGYEQYF.

This clone has just one count. The CDR3 reads CASSLAGGARQYF. For the CDR3, the DNA is TGTGCCAGCAGCTTAGCGGGTGGGGCTAGGCAGTACTTC. V usage is TRBV7-9 and J usage is TRBJ2-4, with TRBD1 as a possible D gene (5 bases). The V end lost 0 bases, the J end lost 13 bases, and 13 bases lay between the germline ends. CDR1 and CDR2 (germline): SEHNR, FQNEAQ (reference sequence). The CDR3 loop spans 13 amino acids.

The V gene is TRBV30, the J gene TRBJ1-5; possibly TRBD1 for D (5 bases). Germline V lookup: CDR1 GTSNPN, CDR2 SVGIG (reference sequence). The ends were cut back, 3 bases at V and 5 bases at J, with 11 bases in the middle. This CDR3 is 13 amino acids long. The CDR3 spells CAWRPDRYQPQHF. CDR3 in DNA: TGTGCCTGGAGACCAGACAGATATCAGCCCCAGCATTTT. The full variable domain, in which reference TRBV30 and TRBJ1-5 provide the parts outside the CDR3, is SQTIHQWPATLVQPVGSPLSLECTVEGTSNPNLYWYRQAAGRGLQLLFYSVGIGQISSEVPQNLSASRPQDRQFILSSKKLLLSDSGFYLCAWRPDRYQPQHFGDGTRLSIL.

This clone showed up just a few times. As DNA, the CDR3 is TGCGCCAGCAGCTTGGGTAACAGCCTATTGAACACTGAAGCTTTCTTT. Amino acid sequence: CASSLGNSLLNTEAFF. J is TRBJ1-1 and V is TRBV5-1, with D unclear. V was trimmed by 0 bases and J by 0 bases, leaving 12 bases between them. This CDR3 has 16 amino acids. Per germline, CDR1 SGHRS and CDR2 YFSETQ.

J is TRBJ1-5 and V is TRBV5-4, with TRBD1 matching 8 bases. Germline V lookup: CDR1 SGHNT, CDR2 YYREEE (reference sequence). Trimming cost V 2 bases and J 3 bases; bases outside gene matches: 4. This CDR3 spans 15 amino acids. This chain's CDR3 is CASSLQGGTNQPQHF. CDR3 DNA sequence: TGTGCCAGCAGCTTACAGGGGGGAACCAATCAGCCCCAGCATTTT.

This chain connects TRBV5-1 to TRBJ2-2, with D possibly TRBD2 on 5 matching bases. CDR1 SGHRS and CDR2 YFSETQ come from the germline V gene. The CDR3 has 14 residues. V was shortened by 4 bases and J by 6 bases, with 13 bases between the two germline ends. CDR3 sequence reads: CASSPLGVSGELFF. In DNA form, the CDR3 reads TGCGCCAGCAGCCCGCTCGGGGTGTCCGGGGAGCTGTTTTTT. The full variable domain, with the rest looked up from reference TRBV5-1 and TRBJ2-2, is KAGVTQTPRYLIKTRGQQVTLSCSPISGHRSVSWYQQTPGQGLQFLFEYFSETQRNKGNFPGRFSGRQFSNSRSEMNVSTLELGDSALYLCASSPLGVSGELFFGEGSRLTVL.

V gene TRBV6-5 combines with J gene TRBJ1-2; D gene unclear. Germline assignment: CDR1 MNHEY and CDR2 SVGAGI. Trimming took off 7 bases at V and 2 bases at J, with 8 bases between the two ends. CDR3 size: 12 residues. The CDR3 nucleotides are TGTGCCAGCAAGGCAGGAAACTATGGCTACACCTTC. As protein: CASKAGNYGYTF.

The rearrangement uses TRBV19 and TRBJ1-5; D unclear. Germline CDR1 is LNHDA and CDR2 is SQIVND (reference sequence). Between the trimmed V and J ends, which lost 8 bases and 1 base, there was a span of 12 bases. The CDR3 covers 14 residues. CDR3 sequence reads: CASLIAGSNQPQHF. In nucleotides, the CDR3 is TGTGCCAGTTTGATCGCGGGGAGCAATCAGCCCCAGCATTTT.

The rearrangement links TRBV27 to TRBJ1-2, with TRBD1 matching over 7 bases. The CDR3 loop spans 13 amino acids. Losses at the gene ends were 5 bases for V and 7 bases for J; bases not matched to a gene: 7. CDR1 MNHEY and CDR2 SMNVEV come from the germline V gene (reference sequence). This CDR3 reads CASSEPTGFGYTF. In DNA, the CDR3 is TGTGCCAGCAGTGAGCCGACAGGGTTTGGCTACACCTTC.

The chain links TRBV30 to TRBJ2-5; no firm D call. TRBJ2-7 explains the end of the DNA better; the J call may be wrong. The CDR3 sequence is 12 residues long. The germline V gene encodes CDR1 GTSNPN and CDR2 SVGIG (reference sequence). CDR3 protein: CAWGLRSYEQYF. CDR3 nucleotide sequence: TGTGCCTGGGGTCTGCGGTCTTACGAGCAGTACTTC.

J is TRBJ2-7 and V is TRBV27; D might be TRBD2 (5 bases). Germline V gene data show CDR1 as MNHEY and CDR2 as SMNVEV (reference sequence). V lost 3 bases to trimming and J lost 2 bases, with 8 bases between them. The CDR3 contains 13 residues. DNA for the CDR3: TGTGCCAGCAGTTTCCCCGGGACCTACGAGCAGTACTTC. It codes for CASSFPGTYEQYF.

This sequence joins TRBV7-9 and TRBJ2-1; TRBD2 might be the D (6 bases). There are 15 residues in the CDR3. Germline assignment: CDR1 SEHNR and CDR2 FQNEAQ (reference sequence). V lost 5 bases, J lost 6 bases, and 17 bases lay in between. The chain's CDR3 is CASSPPGGAFNEQFF. The CDR3 nucleotides read TGTGCCAGCAGCCCCCCCGGCGGGGCCTTCAATGAGCAGTTCTTC. The whole variable domain, filled in from reference TRBV7-9 and TRBJ2-1, reads DTGVSQNPRHKITKRGQNVTFRCDPISEHNRLYWYRQTLGQGPEFLTYFQNEAQLEKSRLLSDRFSAERPKGSFSTLEIQRTEQGDSAMYLCASSPPGGAFNEQFFGPGTRLTVL.

This chain connects TRBV5-1 to TRBJ1-1; possibly TRBD1 for D (6 bases). The CDR3 runs to 13 residues. V dropped 1 base and J dropped 10 bases, with 14 bases sitting between them. Germline V gene sequence: CDR1 SGHRS, CDR2 YFSETQ. CDR3 sequence (DNA): TGCGCCAGCAGCTTGAATCCGACAGGAACAGCTTTCTTT. Translated, it gives CASSLNPTGTAFF.

V gene TRBV5-1 combines with J gene TRBJ2-2; D is undetermined. Between the trimmed V and J ends, which lost 4 bases and 1 base, there was a span of 20 bases. CDR3 length: 18 residues. CDR1 SGHRS and CDR2 YFSETQ come from the germline V gene. DNA of the CDR3: TGCGCCAGCAGCCTTCTACTTCCTTCTCGAAAGAACACCGGGGAGCTGTTTTTT. Its translation: CASSLLLPSRKNTGELFF.

The genes are TRBV7-2 and TRBJ2-1, with TRBD1 as a possible D gene (5 bases). The CDR3 has 15 amino acids. Germline V gene data show CDR1 as SGHTA and CDR2 as FQGNSA. Trimming left V 1 base short and J 4 bases short, with 11 bases between. Written as DNA, the CDR3 is TGTGCCAGCAGCTTAGAGGGCAGGGCGTACAATGAGCAGTTCTTC. Its protein is CASSLEGRAYNEQFF.

CDR3 region: CASSQELPGGGDTQYF. The CDR3 nucleotides are TGCGCCAGCAGCCAGGAACTACCCGGCGGGGGAGATACGCAGTATTTT. The chain recombines TRBV4-3 with TRBJ2-3, with 7 positions matching TRBD2. The germline V gene encodes CDR1 LGHNA and CDR2 YSLEER. The ends lost 3 bases at V and 5 bases at J; junction bases unmatched: 11. The CDR3 is 16 residues long.

J is TRBJ2-1 and V is TRBV27, with 9 bases aligning to TRBD2. With V trimmed by 5 bases and J by 7 bases, 9 bases remained unmatched. Germline values: CDR1 MNHEY, CDR2 SMNVEV (reference sequence). The CDR3 has 15 amino acids. In nucleotides, the CDR3 is TGTGCCAGCAGTCCGCGGGGGGGCGGGTTTAATGAGCAGTTCTTC. Its translation is CASSPRGGGFNEQFF.

The chain links TRBV7-6 to TRBJ2-5; 7 bases are shared with TRBD2. V was pared by 3 bases and J by 4 bases, with 5 bases of the junction left unmatched. The CDR3 covers 14 residues. Germline loops: CDR1 SGHVS, CDR2 FNYEAQ. CDR3 residues: CASSLWGEGETQYF. CDR3 DNA sequence: TGTGCCAGCAGCTTGTGGGGGGAGGGAGAGACCCAGTACTTC.

The chain recombines TRBV9 with TRBJ1-1, with a tentative D call TRBD1 (6 bases). CDR3 length: 13 amino acids. V was clipped by 4 bases and J by 6 bases, with 13 bases between them. Germline loops: CDR1 SGDLS, CDR2 YYNGEE. CDR3 coding DNA: TGTGCCAGCAGCACCGAAGGGGGTGCTGAAGCTTTCTTT. Translating gives CASSTEGGAEAFF.

The rearrangement uses TRBV18 and TRBJ2-4; tentative D call: TRBD2 (6 bases). The CDR3 is 17 amino acids. Germline V gene lookup returns CDR1 KGHSH and CDR2 LQKENI. V shed 3 bases and J shed 0 bases, with 15 bases lying between them. The CDR3 DNA follows: TGTGCCAGCTCACCCTCGGTGGGGGACTTAGCCAAAAACATTCAGTACTTC. This encodes CASSPSVGDLAKNIQYF.